These 7 T cell receptor beta chains came from one sample sequenced in a study of blood T cells in healthy people across ages. Primed by a sample-barcoded 5' primer and a J-beta primer mix, a second PCR proceeded for 7 to 11 cycles. MiXCR, run by TCRdb on the 5' RACE reads, gives a single entry per CDR3 protein. The repertoire holds 1.5 million to 2 million distinct CDR3 sequences, about two fifths seen once, with under 25% in the top ten. Sample: blood. The receptors originated from a human donor in good health.

V usage is TRBV7-2 and J usage is TRBJ2-1; a possible D gene is TRBD1 (6 bases). The CDR3 is 16 residues long. Germline V gives CDR1 SGHTA, CDR2 FQGNSA. V lost 2 bases and J 1 base, leaving 12 bases between the germline ends. The CDR3 DNA reads as TGTGCCAGCAGCTTACTACAGGGTCGGTCCTACAATGAGCAGTTCTTC. Amino acids: CASSLLQGRSYNEQFF.

In its sample, this clonotype was seen once. V is TRBV29-1 and J is TRBJ2-3; D unclear. The CDR3 spans 12 residues. V lost 2 bases and J lost 4, with 7 bases in between. The germline V gene encodes CDR1 SQVTM and CDR2 ANQGSEA. CDR3 sequence: CSVENSADTQYF. CDR3 DNA sequence: TGCAGCGTTGAAAATTCGGCAGATACGCAGTATTTT.

This clonotype turned up a few times. The chain recombines TRBV29-1 with TRBJ2-4; tentative D call: TRBD1 (6 bases). V was shortened by 1 base and J by 5 bases, with 18 bases between the two germline ends. Germline CDR1 reads SQVTM; CDR2 reads ANQGSEA. The CDR3 is 16 amino acids. The CDR3 DNA follows: TGCAGCGTTGAAGGGACCGAAACAGGGTGGGAAAACATTCAGTACTTC. Amino acids: CSVEGTETGWENIQYF.

The chain has TRBV28 and TRBJ2-3; D is possibly TRBD2 (5 bases). The ends were cut back, 6 bases at V and 1 base at J, with 14 bases in the middle. The CDR3 runs to 15 residues. Germline-derived CDR1 and CDR2 are MDHEN and SYDVKM. The CDR3 coding sequence is TGTGCCAGCAGCCGGAGGAATTGGGGCACAGATACGCAGTATTTT. This gives the protein CASSRRNWGTDTQYF.

The gene calls are TRBV4-2 and TRBJ2-5; 7 nucleotides agree with TRBD2. V trimming: 1 base; J trimming: 4 bases; junction bases outside the gene matches: 6. The CDR3 consists of 15 residues. CDR1 and CDR2 (germline): LGHNA, YNFKEQ. In nucleotides, the CDR3 is TGTGCCAGCAGCCAAGGCCTTGCTAGCGGAGAGACCCAGTACTTC. Its protein product is CASSQGLASGETQYF.

V and J are TRBV3-1 and TRBJ2-5, with D possibly TRBD1 on 5 matching bases. Germline V gene lookup returns CDR1 LGHDT and CDR2 YNNKEL (reference sequence). V was clipped by 2 bases and J by 4 bases, with 14 bases between them. The CDR3 length is 15 residues. CDR3 sequence reads: CASSQQGVHRETQYF. CDR3 nucleotide sequence: TGTGCCAGCAGCCAACAGGGTGTTCATCGAGAGACCCAGTACTTC.

CDR3 sequence: CASSSTRWTGELFF. For the CDR3, the DNA is TGTGCCAGCAGCTCGACTCGGTGGACCGGGGAGCTGTTTTTT. The chain has TRBV5-6 and TRBJ2-2; the D is unclear. Germline CDR1 is SGHDT and CDR2 is YYEEEE. The germline V and J ends were trimmed by 3 bases and 5 bases, with 11 bases remaining between them. The CDR3 consists of 14 residues.